One T cell receptor (beta chain) is described in this entry. In the original workflow: Reference gene primer amplification yielded estimated nucleated cell counts. The table came from immunoSEQ multiplex PCR; TCRdb's copy has only in-frame clones and leaves some out. V and J calls and clone size come straight from that table; D and trimming were deduced from the DNA. Altogether 200,000 to 300,000 clones are present, 83% being singletons, with the ten largest covering roughly 5%. This CDR3 has 20 amino acids. The data stem from a study of blood T cell repertoires in COVID-19. The origin of this receptor is a human donor in a cohort sampled during active COVID-19. Input material: peripheral blood. This chain uses TRBV21-1 with TRBJ2-2; the DNA was not compared with TRBD1, the D call given in the table. TRBV21-1 is reported as a pseudogene. This CDR3 is CASSKGDLRVGQGENGELFF. The CDR3 DNA reads TGTGCCAGCAGCAAGGGCGATCTTCGTGTGGGACAGGGGGAGAACGGGGAGCTGTTTTTT.